This entry is about one T cell receptor beta chain. These data come from a study of blood T cell repertoires in COVID-19. Overall study context: Samples of COVID-19 (acute and convalescent) were obtained from the United States, Italy and Spain. Sources were T cells, B-cell-depleted T cells, or PBMCs; the material itself was cDNA or gDNA.

Germline values: CDR1 LNHDA, CDR2 SQIVND (reference sequence). Deletions cut 3 bases from V and 0 bases from J, with 18 bases between. The CDR3 consists of 17 residues. The protocol was immunoSEQ multiplex PCR, while the TCRdb copy is restricted to in-frame clones and leaves out a portion. The sample shows about 52,000 clones, around 80% of them seen only once. Patients in Seattle were enrolled during active infection, then followed longitudinally. This sequence joins TRBV19 and TRBJ2-7; D is ambiguous. This TCR was recovered from a woman of 80 years or more with COVID-19, enrolled during active disease. The sample was peripheral blood. The CDR3 spells CASSIAPPAGSSYEQYF. In DNA form, the CDR3 reads TGTGCCAGTAGTATTGCCCCCCCGGCAGGATCCTCCTACGAGCAGTACTTC.